This is a list of T cell receptor beta chains from one sample in a study of T cell responses to AZD1222 COVID-19 vaccine. The protocol was immunoSEQ multiplex PCR, while the TCRdb copy is restricted to in-frame clones and leaves out a portion. This table has 210,000 or so clones, about 94% appearing once. The material sequenced was peripheral blood, taken 28 days after the second dose of the MenACWY control vaccine. These receptors were taken from an adult who received the MenACWY meningococcal vaccine as a control. The CDR3 runs from the conserved cysteine through the conserved F or W. D genes are given only for firm matches. Expanded clones are given a class, and other clones once, few, many or no size at all.

>TRBJ2-7|TRBV14|.|.
CASSLPGTGSYEQYF
TGTGCCAGCAGCCTACCCGGGACTGGATCCTACGAGCAGTACTTC
>TRBJ2-5|TRBV15|.|.
CATSNLRGATQYF
TGTGCCACCAGCAACCTCCGAGGGGCGACCCAGTACTTC
>TRBJ2-3|TRBV28|.|.
CASSFSRASTDTQYF
TGTGCCAGCAGTTTCAGTCGGGCTAGCACAGATACGCAGTATTTT
>TRBJ2-5|TRBV6-1|TRBD2|once
CASSEGASGGTQETQYF
TGTGCCAGCAGTGAAGGGGCTAGCGGGGGGACCCAAGAGACCCAGTACTTC
>TRBJ1-6|TRBV15|.|.
CATSRDRQGDSPLHF
TGTGCCACCAGCAGAGATCGGCAGGGCGATTCACCCCTCCACTTT
>TRBJ2-7|TRBV27|.|once
CASSGDVPYEQYF
TGTGCCAGCAGTGGCGACGTTCCCTACGAGCAGTACTTC
>TRBJ2-3|TRBV7-2|TRBD1|.
CASSYHRGEDTQYF
TGTGCCAGCAGCTACCACAGGGGAGAAGATACGCAGTATTTT
>TRBJ2-7|TRBV18|TRBD2|.
CASSPRGGSYEQYF
TGTGCCAGCTCACCCCGGGGGGGCTCCTACGAGCAGTACTTC
>TRBJ2-1|TRBV5-4|.|.
CASSPTGQGGYNEQFF
TGTGCCAGCAGTCCCACTGGACAGGGAGGGTACAATGAGCAGTTCTTC
>TRBJ2-7|TRBV28|.|.
CASSPGRVYEQYF
TGTGCCAGCAGTCCTGGTAGGGTATACGAGCAGTACTTC
>TRBJ2-5|TRBV18|.|.
CASSPRETGGLETQYF
TGTGCCAGCTCACCTCGCGAGACAGGTGGACTAGAGACCCAGTACTTC
>TRBJ2-7|TRBV6-5|.|.
CASSYMGEPSPYEQYF
TGTGCCAGCAGTTACATGGGGGAGCCGTCCCCCTACGAGCAGTACTTC
>TRBJ1-1|TRBV9|.|.
CASSGKGRNTEAFF
TGTGCCAGCAGCGGGAAGGGCAGGAACACTGAAGCTTTCTTT
>TRBJ1-5|TRBV13|.|.
CASSSGTRQPQHF
TGTGCCAGCAGCTCCGGGACGCGCCAGCCCCAGCATTTT
>TRBJ1-5|TRBV1|.|once
CTAGELQPQHF
TGCACGGCAGGGGAACTTCAGCCCCAGCATTTT
>TRBJ1-2|TRBV2|.|.
CAVRAEGYTF
TGTGCCGTTCGTGCCGAGGGCTACACCTTC
>TRBJ2-1|TRBV13|TRBD2|.
CASSYPTSGNEQFF
TGTGCCAGCAGCTATCCGACTAGCGGTAATGAGCAGTTCTTC
>TRBJ1-1|TRBV5-1|TRBD1|once
CASSWGTGVGDTEAFF
TGCGCCAGCAGCTGGGGGACAGGGGTTGGCGACACTGAAGCTTTCTTT
>TRBJ2-5|TRBV19|TRBD1|.
CASSRDRAGETQYF
TGTGCCAGTAGCAGGGACAGGGCTGGAGAGACCCAGTACTTC
>TRBJ1-5|TRBV10-3|TRBD1|once
CAISEGTGNQPQHF
TGTGCCATCAGTGAGGGGACAGGGAATCAGCCCCAGCATTTT
>TRBJ2-1|TRBV1|.|.
CTSSHGSTGQGFNGQFF
TGCACCAGCAGCCATGGGAGCACGGGACAGGGCTTCAATGGGCAGTTCTTC
>TRBJ2-7|TRBV7-9|.|.
CASIGTNSYEQYF
TGTGCCAGCATAGGGACAAACTCCTACGAGCAGTACTTC
>TRBJ2-7|TRBV27|TRBD1|.
CASRKTGSYEQYF
TGTGCCAGCAGAAAGACAGGGTCCTACGAGCAGTACTTC
>TRBJ1-3|TRBV6-5|.|once
CASSYSGPSGNTIYF
TGTGCCAGCAGTTACTCGGGTCCTTCTGGAAACACCATATATTTT